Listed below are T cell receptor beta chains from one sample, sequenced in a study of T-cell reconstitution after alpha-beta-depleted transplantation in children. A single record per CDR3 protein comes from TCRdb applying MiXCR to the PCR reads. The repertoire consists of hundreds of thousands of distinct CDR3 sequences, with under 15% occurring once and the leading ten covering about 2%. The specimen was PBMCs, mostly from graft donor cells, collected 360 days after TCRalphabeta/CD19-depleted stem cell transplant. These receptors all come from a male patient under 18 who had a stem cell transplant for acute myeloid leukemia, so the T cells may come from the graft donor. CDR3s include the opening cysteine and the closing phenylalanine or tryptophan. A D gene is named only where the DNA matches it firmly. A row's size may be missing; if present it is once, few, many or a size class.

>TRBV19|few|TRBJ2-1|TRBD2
CASSVGLASYNEQFF
TGTGCCAGTAGTGTTGGACTAGCGTCCTACAATGAGCAGTTCTTC
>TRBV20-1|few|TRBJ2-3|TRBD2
CSARREAAVPSTDTQYF
TGCAGTGCTAGACGGGAGGCGGCGGTCCCTAGCACAGATACGCAGTATTTT
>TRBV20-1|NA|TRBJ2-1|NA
CSAGTALRVNEQFF
TGCAGTGCCGGAACCGCACTCAGGGTCAATGAGCAGTTCTTC
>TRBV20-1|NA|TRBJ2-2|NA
CSARDRRLNTGELFF
TGCAGTGCTAGAGACAGGAGACTCAACACCGGGGAGCTGTTTTTT
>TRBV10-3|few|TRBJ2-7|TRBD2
CAISESSAGVNYEQYF
TGTGCCATCAGTGAGTCGAGTGCGGGAGTGAACTACGAGCAGTACTTC
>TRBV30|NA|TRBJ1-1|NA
CAWSPGGAEAFF
TGTGCCTGGAGCCCCGGGGGCGCTGAAGCTTTCTTT
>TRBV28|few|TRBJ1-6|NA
CASSLWSTQRHF
TGTGCCAGCAGTTTATGGTCCACACAACGGCACTTT
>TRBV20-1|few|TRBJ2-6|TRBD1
CSAPEPDRAGANVLTF
TGCAGTGCCCCAGAGCCGGACAGGGCTGGGGCCAACGTCCTGACTTTC
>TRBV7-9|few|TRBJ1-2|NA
CASSSGDYGYTF
TGTGCCAGCAGCTCGGGGGACTATGGCTACACCTTC
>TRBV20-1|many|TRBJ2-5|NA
CSASPYQETQYF
TGCAGTGCTAGCCCGTACCAAGAGACCCAGTACTTC
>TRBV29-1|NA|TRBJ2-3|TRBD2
CSVEEPSVLAGTDTQYF
TGCAGCGTTGAAGAACCCTCTGTCCTAGCGGGCACAGATACGCAGTATTTT
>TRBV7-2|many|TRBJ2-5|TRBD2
CASSPMRGERETQYF
TGTGCCAGCAGCCCAATGCGGGGGGAAAGGGAGACCCAGTACTTC
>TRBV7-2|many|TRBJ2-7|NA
CASSGPSYEQYF
TGTGCCAGCTCAGGCCCCTCCTACGAGCAGTACTTC
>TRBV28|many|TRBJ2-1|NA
CASSLRDAKFF
TGTGCCAGCAGCCTACGGGACGCCAAGTTCTTC
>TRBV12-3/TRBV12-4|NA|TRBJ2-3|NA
CASSHLATLAASTDTQYF
TGTGCCAGCAGTCACTTAGCAACGCTAGCTGCTAGCACAGATACGCAGTATTTT
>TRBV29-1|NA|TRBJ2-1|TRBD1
CSLRDSSYNEQFF
TGCAGCCTAAGGGACAGCTCCTACAATGAGCAGTTCTTC
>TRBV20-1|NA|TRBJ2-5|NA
CSATLGTNRETQYF
TGCAGTGCTACCCTCGGGACCAATCGGGAGACCCAGTACTTC
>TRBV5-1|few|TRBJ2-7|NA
CASSLAVMAGRAYEQYF
TGCGCCAGCAGCTTGGCCGTCATGGCGGGCCGAGCCTACGAGCAGTACTTC
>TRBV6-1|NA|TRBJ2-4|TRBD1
CASRGDRGLNIQYF
TGTGCCAGCAGGGGAGACAGGGGCCTAAACATTCAGTACTTC
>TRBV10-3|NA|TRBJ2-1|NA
CAIEGDYNEQFF
TGTGCCATCGAAGGGGACTACAATGAGCAGTTCTTC
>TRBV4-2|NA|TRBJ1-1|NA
CASSPEGGNEAFF
TGTGCCAGCAGCCCAGAAGGAGGGAATGAAGCTTTCTTT
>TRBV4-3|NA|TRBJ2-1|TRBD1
CASSPDRVPQWEQFF
TGCGCCAGCAGCCCAGACAGGGTCCCTCAATGGGAGCAGTTCTTC
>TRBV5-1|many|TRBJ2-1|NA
CASSLGGGSIPPNEQFF
TGCGCCAGCAGCTTGGGTGGGGGGTCTATTCCTCCGAATGAGCAGTTCTTC
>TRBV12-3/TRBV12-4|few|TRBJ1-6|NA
CASSLVSSNSPLHF
TGTGCCAGCAGTTTGGTCAGTTCTAATTCACCCCTCCACTTT
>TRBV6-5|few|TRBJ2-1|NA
CASSYGAGYYNEQFF
TGTGCCAGCAGTTACGGGGCGGGATACTACAATGAGCAGTTCTTC
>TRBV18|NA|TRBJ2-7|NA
CASSPPIDIYEQYF
TGTGCCAGCTCACCACCGATCGATATCTACGAGCAGTACTTC
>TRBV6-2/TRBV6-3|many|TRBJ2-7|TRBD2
CASSTVAGVAYEQYF
TGTGCCAGCAGTACCGTAGCGGGAGTAGCCTACGAGCAGTACTTC
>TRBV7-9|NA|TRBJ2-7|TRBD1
CASSRVRDRGIEQYF
TGTGCCAGCAGCAGAGTCCGGGACAGGGGGATCGAGCAGTACTTC
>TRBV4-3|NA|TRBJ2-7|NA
CASSQGPGASYEQYF
TGCGCCAGCAGCCAAGGCCCAGGGGCGTCCTACGAGCAGTACTTC
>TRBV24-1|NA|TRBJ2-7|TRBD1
CATSELRQGVLEQYF
TGTGCCACCAGTGAACTCCGACAGGGGGTACTCGAGCAGTACTTC
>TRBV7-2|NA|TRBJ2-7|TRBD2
CASSTTLAGGYEQYF
TGTGCCAGCAGCACCACTCTAGCGGGAGGCTACGAGCAGTACTTC